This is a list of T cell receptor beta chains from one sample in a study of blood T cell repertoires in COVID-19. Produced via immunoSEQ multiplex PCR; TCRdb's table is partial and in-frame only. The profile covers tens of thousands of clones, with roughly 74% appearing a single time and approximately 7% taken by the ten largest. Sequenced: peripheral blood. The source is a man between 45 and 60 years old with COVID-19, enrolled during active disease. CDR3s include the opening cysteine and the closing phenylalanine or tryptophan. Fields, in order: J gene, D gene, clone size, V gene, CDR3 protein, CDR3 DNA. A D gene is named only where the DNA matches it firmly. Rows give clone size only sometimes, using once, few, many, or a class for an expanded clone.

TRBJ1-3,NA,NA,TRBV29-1,CSVVLGSGNTIYF,TGCAGCGTTGTGTTAGGGAGTGGAAACACCATATATTTT
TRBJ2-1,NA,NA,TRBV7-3,CASSPTGTYNEQFF,TGTGCCAGCAGCCCCACAGGGACCTACAATGAGCAGTTCTTC
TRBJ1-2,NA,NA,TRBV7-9,CASSHSGQFYGYTF,TGTGCCAGCAGCCATTCCGGACAGTTTTATGGCTACACCTTC
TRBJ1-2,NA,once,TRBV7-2,CASSNPRGENGYTF,TGTGCCAGCAGCAATCCCAGGGGTGAAAATGGCTACACCTTC
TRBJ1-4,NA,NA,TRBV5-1,CASSLQGEGNEKLFF,TGCGCCAGCAGCTTACAGGGCGAGGGGAATGAAAAACTGTTTTTT
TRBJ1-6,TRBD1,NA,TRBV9,CASSSEGQAMDSPLHF,TGTGCCAGCAGCTCCGAGGGACAGGCGATGGATTCACCCCTCCACTTT
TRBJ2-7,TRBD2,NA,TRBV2,CASSELAGGLGEQYF,TGTGCCAGCAGTGAACTAGCGGGAGGTTTGGGAGAGCAGTACTTC
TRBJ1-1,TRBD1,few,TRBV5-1,CASSHEGQRGTEAFF,TGCGCCAGCAGCCATGAGGGACAGAGGGGGACTGAAGCTTTCTTT
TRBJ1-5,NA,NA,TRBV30,CAWSFQGGQPQHF,TGTGCCTGGAGTTTTCAGGGTGGTCAGCCCCAGCATTTT
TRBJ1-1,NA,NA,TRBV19,CASSPQGINTEAFF,TGTGCCAGTAGTCCCCAGGGTATCAACACTGAAGCTTTCTTT
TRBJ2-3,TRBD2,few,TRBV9,CASSVALSSGGPPDTQYF,TGTGCCAGCAGCGTAGCCCTTTCTAGCGGGGGGCCCCCAGATACGCAGTATTTT
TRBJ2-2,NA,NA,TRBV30,CAWKRYQAGELFF,TGTGCCTGGAAGCGGTATCAGGCCGGGGAGCTGTTTTTT
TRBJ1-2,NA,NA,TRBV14,CASSQGYREKGYTF,TGTGCCAGCAGCCAAGGATACAGGGAGAAAGGCTACACCTTC
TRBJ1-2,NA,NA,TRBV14,CASSQGQQSYTF,TGTGCCAGCAGCCAAGGACAACAGAGCTACACCTTC